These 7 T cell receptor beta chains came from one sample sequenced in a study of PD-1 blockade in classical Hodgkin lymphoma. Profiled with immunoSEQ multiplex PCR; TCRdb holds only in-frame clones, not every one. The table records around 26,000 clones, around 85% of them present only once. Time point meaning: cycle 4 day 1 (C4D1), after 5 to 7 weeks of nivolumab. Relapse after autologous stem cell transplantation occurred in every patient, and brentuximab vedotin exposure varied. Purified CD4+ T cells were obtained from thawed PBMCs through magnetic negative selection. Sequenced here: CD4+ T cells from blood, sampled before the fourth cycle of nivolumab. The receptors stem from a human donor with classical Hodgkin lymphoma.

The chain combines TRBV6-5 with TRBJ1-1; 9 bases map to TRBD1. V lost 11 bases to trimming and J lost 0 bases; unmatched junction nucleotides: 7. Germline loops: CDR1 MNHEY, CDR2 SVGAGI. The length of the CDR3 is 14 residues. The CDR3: CAAYRGHLNTEAFF. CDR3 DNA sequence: TGTGCCGCGTACAGGGGGCACCTGAACACTGAAGCTTTCTTT.

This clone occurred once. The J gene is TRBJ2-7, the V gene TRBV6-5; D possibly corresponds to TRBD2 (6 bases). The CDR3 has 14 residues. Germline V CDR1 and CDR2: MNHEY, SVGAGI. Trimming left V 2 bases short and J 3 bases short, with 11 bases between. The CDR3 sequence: CASSYDRGDYEQYF. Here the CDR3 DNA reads TGTGCCAGCAGTTACGATCGCGGGGACTACGAGCAGTACTTC.

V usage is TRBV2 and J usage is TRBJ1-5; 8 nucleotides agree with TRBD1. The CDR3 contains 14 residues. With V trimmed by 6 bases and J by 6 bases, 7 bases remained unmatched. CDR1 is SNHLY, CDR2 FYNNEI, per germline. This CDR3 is CASSTDRGGQPQHF. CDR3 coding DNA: TGTGCCAGCAGCACCGACAGGGGAGGTCAGCCCCAGCATTTT. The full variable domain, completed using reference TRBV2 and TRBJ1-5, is EPEVTQTPSHQVTQMGQEVILRCVPISNHLYFYWYRQILGQKVEFLVSFYNNEISEKSEIFDDQFSVERPDGSNFTLKIRSTKLEDSAMYFCASSTDRGGQPQHFGDGTRLSIL.

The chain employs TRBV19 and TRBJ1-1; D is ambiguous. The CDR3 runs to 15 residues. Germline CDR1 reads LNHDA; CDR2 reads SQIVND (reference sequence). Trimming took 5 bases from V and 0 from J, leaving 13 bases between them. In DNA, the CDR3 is TGTGCCAGTAGTTCCCACCTTTGGGTGAACACTGAAGCTTTCTTT. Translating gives CASSSHLWVNTEAFF.

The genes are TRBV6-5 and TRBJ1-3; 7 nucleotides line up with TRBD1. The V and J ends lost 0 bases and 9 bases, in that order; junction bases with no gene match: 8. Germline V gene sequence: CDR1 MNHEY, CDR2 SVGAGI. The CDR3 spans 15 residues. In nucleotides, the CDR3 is TGTGCCAGCAGTTACTCGGCGGAGGGGGCCGGCACCATATATTTT. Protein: CASSYSAEGAGTIYF.

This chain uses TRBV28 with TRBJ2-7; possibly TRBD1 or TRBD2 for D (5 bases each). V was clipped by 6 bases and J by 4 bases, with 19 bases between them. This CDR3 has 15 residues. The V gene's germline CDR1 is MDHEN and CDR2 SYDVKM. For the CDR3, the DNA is TGTGCCAGCAGCCTGAGGGGCGGTATCGAGTACGAGCAGTACTTC. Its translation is CASSLRGGIEYEQYF.

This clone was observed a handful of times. CDR3 protein: CASSLIGGGGGTDTQYF. CDR3 sequence (DNA): TGTGCCAGCAGCTTAATAGGAGGGGGGGGCGGCACAGATACGCAGTATTTT. J is TRBJ2-3 and V is TRBV7-8, with D possibly TRBD2 on 7 matching bases. The CDR3 loop spans 17 amino acids. Germline values: CDR1 SGHVS, CDR2 FQNEAQ. V lost 2 bases to trimming and J lost 1 base, with 16 bases between them.